These T cell receptor beta chains were read from a single sample in a study of blood T cell repertoires in COVID-19. The table came from immunoSEQ multiplex PCR; TCRdb's copy has only in-frame clones and leaves some out. The sample carries roughly 300,000 clones, approximately 83% recorded once. Sequencing was carried out using peripheral blood. These receptors were collected from a woman aged 45-59 years who had recovered from COVID-19. Both conserved end residues are part of each CDR3. D genes are given only for firm matches. Clone size is given for some rows only: seen once, a few or many times, or a class if the clone is expanded.

v_call,cdr3_length,clone_size,d_call,j_call,cdr3_nt,cdr3_aa
TRBV5-8,13,NA,NA,TRBJ2-2,TGTGCCAGCAGCTTGCGGAACACCGGGGAGCTGTTTTTT,CASSLRNTGELFF
TRBV7-3,14,few,TRBD1,TRBJ2-1,TGTGCCAGCAGGGGACAGGGGGCATTCAATGAGCAGTTCTTC,CASRGQGAFNEQFF
TRBV7-2,12,NA,NA,TRBJ2-7,TGTGCCAGCAGCCGAAGGGGCTACGAGCAGTACTTC,CASSRRGYEQYF
TRBV27,15,NA,TRBD2,TRBJ2-7,TGTGCCAGCAGTTTTCGAACTAGCGGGAGTGGCGAGCAGTACTTC,CASSFRTSGSGEQYF
TRBV6-1,15,NA,TRBD2,TRBJ2-2,TGTGCGACTAGCGGGGGGGCTCGGGGCACCGGGGAGCTGTTTTTT,CATSGGARGTGELFF
TRBV30,13,NA,NA,TRBJ1-5,TGTGCCTGGAGGGACAGCTACAATCAGCCCCAGCATTTT,CAWRDSYNQPQHF
TRBV6-1,15,NA,NA,TRBJ1-3,TGTGCCAGCAGTGAAGACAGCAGCTCTGGAAACACCATATATTTT,CASSEDSSSGNTIYF
TRBV5-4,15,NA,TRBD1,TRBJ2-7,TGTGCCAGCACCGGGACAGGGGGCAAGGGGGTCGAGCAGTACTTC,CASTGTGGKGVEQYF
TRBV18,14,NA,NA,TRBJ1-3,TGTGCCAGCTCACCGGCAGGGGCCGGAAACACCATATATTTT,CASSPAGAGNTIYF
TRBV27,15,NA,TRBD1,TRBJ1-5,TGTGCCAGCAGTTTTGGGACAGGTAGCAATCAGCCCCAGCATTTT,CASSFGTGSNQPQHF
TRBV12-5,13,NA,NA,TRBJ2-3,TGTGCTAGTGGTTTGGGTCCTACAGATACGCAGTATTTT,CASGLGPTDTQYF
TRBV3-1/TRBV3-2,14,NA,NA,TRBJ2-7,TGTGCCAGCAGCCAAGAGGATAGGGGTCACGAGCAGTACTTC,CASSQEDRGHEQYF
TRBV6-5,13,NA,TRBD1,TRBJ1-1,TGTGCCAGCACCCTCACAGGGGACACTGAAGCTTTCTTT,CASTLTGDTEAFF
TRBV7-2,15,NA,TRBD1,TRBJ2-7,TGTGCCAGCAGCTTTAATGCGGGACAGGGAGGAGAGCAGTACTTC,CASSFNAGQGGEQYF
TRBV7-2,15,NA,TRBD2,TRBJ2-4,TGTGCCAGCAGCACCCCAGCGGGGGCCAAAAACATTCAGTACTTC,CASSTPAGAKNIQYF
TRBV6-2/TRBV6-3,21,NA,TRBD2,TRBJ2-1,TGTGCCAGCAGTTACTCGAGAAGACAGGGGACTAGCGGGAGCTTGCGGAATGAGCAGTTCTTC,CASSYSRRQGTSGSLRNEQFF
TRBV7-7,13,NA,NA,TRBJ2-5,TGTGCCAGCAGCGTTCAGGGTTCGGAGACCCAGTACTTC,CASSVQGSETQYF
TRBV10-3,17,NA,TRBD2,TRBJ2-2,TGTGCCATCAGTGGGGCTAGCGGGAGGGCCGAGGCCGGGGAGCTGTTTTTT,CAISGASGRAEAGELFF
TRBV7-8,15,NA,TRBD2,TRBJ2-1,TGTGCCAGCAGCTTAATCAGGACTAGGGTTCCTGAGCAGTTCTTC,CASSLIRTRVPEQFF
TRBV5-1,14,NA,TRBD1,TRBJ1-4,TGCGCCAGCAGCCGGGACACAGGGGATGAAAAACTGTTTTTT,CASSRDTGDEKLFF
TRBV4-3,18,NA,TRBD2,TRBJ2-1,TGCGCCAGCAGCCAAGAAAGGACTAGCGGCTTCTCCTACAATGAGCAGTTCTTC,CASSQERTSGFSYNEQFF
TRBV2,15,NA,TRBD2,TRBJ2-3,TGTGCCAGCAGTAGTAGCGGGACCCGCACAGATACGCAGTATTTT,CASSSSGTRTDTQYF
TRBV7-2,16,NA,TRBD2,TRBJ2-7,TGTGCCAGCAGCTTAGGACTAGCGGGAGGGGGATACGAGCAGTACTTC,CASSLGLAGGGYEQYF
TRBV7-3,16,NA,TRBD2,TRBJ2-2,TGTGCCAGCAGCCTGTCGACTTGGCGGGGGACCGGGGAGCTGTTTTTT,CASSLSTWRGTGELFF
TRBV11-2,17,NA,TRBD2,TRBJ2-2,TGTGCCAGCAACCTGGGGGTTTTGGCGGGAGGTGTCGGGGAGCTGTTTTTT,CASNLGVLAGGVGELFF
TRBV5-1,17,NA,TRBD1,TRBJ2-2,TGCGCCAGCAGGCAACAAATTCAGGGGGCGGGCACCGGGGAGCTGTTTTTT,CASRQQIQGAGTGELFF
TRBV11-3,14,NA,TRBD2,TRBJ2-1,TGTGCCAGCAGCTTGACTAGCGGGAGTAATGAGCAGTTCTTC,CASSLTSGSNEQFF
TRBV6-6,13,NA,NA,TRBJ2-3,TGTGCCAGCAGCCTCCCAACGGTAGATACGCAGTATTTT,CASSLPTVDTQYF
TRBV20-1,15,NA,NA,TRBJ2-7,TGCAGTGCTAGTTCGCCTGGGGGGTGGGGCTACGAGCAGTACTTC,CSASSPGGWGYEQYF
TRBV7-9,13,NA,NA,TRBJ2-7,TGTGCCAGCAGCTTTCAGGGGAAGAACGAGCAGTACTTC,CASSFQGKNEQYF
TRBV25-1,16,NA,TRBD1,TRBJ1-2,TGTGCCAGCAGTGAACCTGGGACAGGGGGCTACTATGGCTACACCTTC,CASSEPGTGGYYGYTF
TRBV6-5,14,NA,TRBD1,TRBJ1-2,TGTGCCAGCAGAAAAACAGGGGGCAACTATGGCTACACCTTC,CASRKTGGNYGYTF
TRBV5-1,14,NA,TRBD1,TRBJ2-7,TGCGCCAGACGACGACAGGGGAGCTCCTACGAGCAGTACTTC,CARRRQGSSYEQYF
TRBV7-9,15,NA,TRBD2,TRBJ2-1,TGTGCCAGCAGCGGCGGGGGGGCAGGTCTCTATGAGCAGTTCTTC,CASSGGGAGLYEQFF
TRBV7-3,16,NA,NA,TRBJ1-1,TGTGCCAGCAGCTTAACCGTGGCAGGAACTGGCACTGAAGCTTTCTTT,CASSLTVAGTGTEAFF
TRBV6-5,11,NA,NA,TRBJ1-1,TGTGCCAGCAGAGATACAGGGTATGCTTTCTTT,CASRDTGYAFF
TRBV4-3,17,NA,NA,TRBJ2-7,TGCGCCAGCAGCCAAGCTGGGGCAGGGCCAAGCTCCTACGAGCAGTACTTC,CASSQAGAGPSSYEQYF
TRBV2,14,few,TRBD1,TRBJ1-4,TGTGCCAGCAAAGACAGGGCCACTAATGAAAAACTGTTTTTT,CASKDRATNEKLFF
TRBV4-1,15,NA,NA,TRBJ2-6,TGCGCCAGCAGCCAAGATGCAGGAGGCCTTAGGGTCCTGACTTTC,CASSQDAGGLRVLTF
TRBV5-4,15,NA,TRBD2,TRBJ2-1,TGTGCCGGGGCCGGGGCGGGAGGGTCCTACAATGAGCAGTTCTTC,CAGAGAGGSYNEQFF
TRBV28,13,NA,NA,TRBJ1-2,TGTGCCAGCAGTCGGAGCAGAAACTATGGCTACACCTTC,CASSRSRNYGYTF